This record covers a single TCR beta chain. They built TCR cDNA with 5'RACE template switching, a step that put in a universal primer site and UMIs. One entry per CDR3 protein results from TCRdb running MiXCR on the 5' RACE reads. Of over 250,000 distinct CDR3 sequences in the sample, over 3.5% are singletons; the top ten hold 20% to 25%. Germline V gives CDR1 SEHNR, CDR2 FQNEAQ (reference sequence). Trimming took 3 bases from V and 10 from J, leaving 21 bases between them. This CDR3 has 15 amino acids. The sample comes from a study of T cells after yellow fever vaccination. Study overall: Low-cell-number fractions were prepared with SMART-Seq v4 Ultra Low Input.

The rearrangement links TRBV7-9 to TRBJ1-2, with D possibly TRBD1 on 6 matching bases. Sequencing was performed on PBMCs, taken 5 days after the yellow fever booster vaccination. The origin of this receptor is a man aged 18 to 29 who received the YFV17D yellow fever vaccine. CDR3 amino acids: CASSFLGGGKVVYTF. The CDR3 DNA reads as TGTGCCAGCAGCTTTCTCGGGGGCGGAAAAGTCGTCTACACCTTC.